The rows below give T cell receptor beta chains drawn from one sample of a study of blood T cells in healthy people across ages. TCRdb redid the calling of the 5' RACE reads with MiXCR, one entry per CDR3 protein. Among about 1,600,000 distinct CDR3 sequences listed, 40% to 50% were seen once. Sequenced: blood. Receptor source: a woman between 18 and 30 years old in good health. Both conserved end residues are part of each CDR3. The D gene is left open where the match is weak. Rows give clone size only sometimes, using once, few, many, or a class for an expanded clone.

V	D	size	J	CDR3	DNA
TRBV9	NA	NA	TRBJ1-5	CASSAADSNQPQHF	TGTGCCAGCAGCGCCGCGGATAGCAATCAGCCCCAGCATTTT
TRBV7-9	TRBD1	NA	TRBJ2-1	CASSAMDRGQYNEQFF	TGTGCCAGCAGTGCAATGGACAGGGGGCAATACAATGAGCAGTTCTTC
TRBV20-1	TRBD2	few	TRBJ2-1	CSAGLAGESSYNEQFF	TGCAGTGCTGGACTAGCGGGAGAGAGCTCCTACAATGAGCAGTTCTTC
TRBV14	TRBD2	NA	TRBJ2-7	CASREGLAEYEQYF	TGTGCCAGCAGGGAGGGACTAGCGGAATACGAGCAGTACTTC
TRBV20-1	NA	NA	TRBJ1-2	CSARVGRAPYGYTF	TGCAGTGCTAGAGTTGGCAGGGCCCCCTATGGCTACACCTTC
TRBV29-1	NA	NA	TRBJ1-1	CSVGGGGSEAFF	TGCAGCGTTGGCGGGGGGGGCTCTGAAGCTTTCTTT
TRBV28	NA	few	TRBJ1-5	CASSFRGLAQPQHF	TGTGCCAGCAGTTTCAGGGGCCTGGCACAGCCCCAGCATTTT
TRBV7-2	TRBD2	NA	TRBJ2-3	CAGSPTGTSGILGTQYF	TGTGCCGGCAGCCCGACCGGGACTAGCGGGATCCTCGGTACGCAGTATTTT
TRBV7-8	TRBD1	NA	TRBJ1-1	CASSSGTGVVTEAFF	TGTGCCAGCAGCTCCGGGACAGGGGTGGTCACTGAAGCTTTCTTT
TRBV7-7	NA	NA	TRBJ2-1	CASSPVFSSYNEQFF	TGTGCTAGCAGCCCTGTATTTAGCTCCTACAATGAGCAGTTCTTC
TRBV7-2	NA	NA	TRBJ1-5	CASSREGGLTNQPQHF	TGTGCCAGCAGCCGGGAGGGGGGGCTAACGAATCAGCCCCAGCATTTT
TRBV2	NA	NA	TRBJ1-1	CASAGGAQGTEAFF	TGTGCCTCCGCCGGGGGGGCCCAGGGGACTGAAGCTTTCTTT
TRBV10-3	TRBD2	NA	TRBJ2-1	CANGTSGGRRYNEQFF	TGTGCCAATGGGACTAGCGGGGGCCGTCGATACAATGAGCAGTTCTTC
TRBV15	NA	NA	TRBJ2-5	CATSRDGTGFVEQYF	TGTGCCACCAGCAGAGATGGAACAGGGTTTGTGGAGCAGTACTTC
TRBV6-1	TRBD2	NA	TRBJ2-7	CASSETSASNSYEQYF	TGTGCCAGCAGTGAAACTAGCGCCTCAAACTCCTACGAGCAGTACTTC
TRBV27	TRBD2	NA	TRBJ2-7	CASSTGLAGLNEQYF	TGTGCCAGCAGTACGGGACTAGCGGGATTGAACGAGCAGTACTTC
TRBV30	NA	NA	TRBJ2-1	CAWSSDYGVENEQFF	TGTGCCTGGAGCTCGGACTACGGGGTGGAAAATGAGCAGTTCTTC
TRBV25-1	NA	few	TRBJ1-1	CASSELGRENTEAFF	TGTGCCAGCAGTGAATTAGGCAGAGAGAACACTGAAGCTTTCTTT
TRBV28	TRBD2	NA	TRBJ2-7	CASSAGTSGGRYF	TGTGCCAGCAGTGCTGGGACTAGCGGGGGCCGGTACTTC
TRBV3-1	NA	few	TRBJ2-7	CASSQTESEQYF	TGTGCCAGCAGCCAAACAGAAAGCGAGCAGTACTTC
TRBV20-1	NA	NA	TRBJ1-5	CSARVGRNQPQHF	TGCAGTGCTAGAGTTGGCAGAAATCAGCCCCAGCATTTT
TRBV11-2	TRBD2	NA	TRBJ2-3	CASSMLAGGPRSTDTQYF	TGTGCCAGCAGCATGCTAGCGGGAGGGCCAAGGAGCACAGATACGCAGTATTTT
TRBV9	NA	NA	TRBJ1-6	CASSSATGLFGGALHF	TGTGCCAGCAGCTCGGCTACAGGGCTCTTCGGTGGGGCCCTCCACTTT
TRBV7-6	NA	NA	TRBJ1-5	CACSSGGQPQHF	TGTGCCTGCTCCTCTGGGGGCCAGCCCCAGCATTTT
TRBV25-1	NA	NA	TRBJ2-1	CASSEGTSYNEQFF	TGTGCCAGCAGTGAGGGGACATCCTACAATGAGCAGTTCTTC
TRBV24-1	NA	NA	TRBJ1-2	CATSGQHYGYTF	TGTGCCACCAGTGGCCAGCACTATGGCTACACCTTC
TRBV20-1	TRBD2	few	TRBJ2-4	CSAPLGTSGGLEYF	TGCAGTGCCCCCCTCGGGACTAGCGGGGGTCTCGAGTACTTC
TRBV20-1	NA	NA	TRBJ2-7	CSARGPADSSYEQYF	TGCAGTGCTAGAGGGCCAGCGGATAGCTCCTACGAGCAGTACTTC
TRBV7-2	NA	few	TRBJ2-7	CASSLARGRIYEQYF	TGTGCCAGCAGCTTAGCCCGGGGACGTATCTACGAGCAGTACTTC
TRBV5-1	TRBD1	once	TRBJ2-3	CASSFDTGVEDTQYF	TGCGCCAGCAGCTTCGACACAGGGGTAGAGGATACGCAGTATTTT
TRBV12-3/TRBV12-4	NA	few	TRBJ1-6	CASSRPGGRSPLHF	TGTGCCAGCAGCCGACCGGGCGGAAGATCACCCCTCCACTTT
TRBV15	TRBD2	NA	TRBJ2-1	CATSSGLTSGLLREQFF	TGTGCCACCAGCAGTGGTCTGACTAGCGGTTTACTTAGGGAGCAGTTCTTC
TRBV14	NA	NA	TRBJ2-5	CASSRGQKETQYF	TGTGCCAGCAGCCGAGGCCAAAAAGAGACCCAGTACTTC
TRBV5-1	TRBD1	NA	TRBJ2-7	CASSPGTGKNEQYF	TGCGCCAGCAGCCCCGGGACAGGGAAAAACGAGCAGTACTTC
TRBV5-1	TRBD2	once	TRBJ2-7	CASSLGPGGPNYEQYF	TGCGCCAGCAGCTTGGGACCGGGGGGTCCAAACTACGAGCAGTACTTC
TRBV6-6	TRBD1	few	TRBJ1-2	CASSGDRGDYGYTF	TGTGCCAGCAGTGGGGACAGGGGAGACTATGGCTACACCTTC
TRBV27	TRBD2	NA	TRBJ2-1	CASSLTTSGGFNEQFF	TGTGCCAGCAGTTTGACTACTAGCGGGGGGTTCAATGAGCAGTTCTTC
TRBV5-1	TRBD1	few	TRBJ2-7	CASSPRGPLSYEQYF	TGCGCCAGCAGCCCGAGGGGGCCCCTCTCCTACGAGCAGTACTTC
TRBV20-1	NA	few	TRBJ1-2	CSASPAEGGYTF	TGCAGTGCTAGTCCGGCTGAGGGTGGCTACACCTTC
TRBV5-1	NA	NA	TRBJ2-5	CASSPPGGGAVETQYF	TGCGCCAGCAGCCCCCCAGGTGGGGGGGCCGTGGAGACCCAGTACTTC
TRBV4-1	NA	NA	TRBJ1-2	CASSQEATGTNYGYTF	TGCGCCAGCAGCCAAGAGGCTACAGGAACTAACTATGGCTACACCTTC
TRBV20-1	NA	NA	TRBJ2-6	CSAPDSLSGANVLTF	TGCAGTGCCCCGGACAGTCTCTCTGGGGCCAACGTCCTGACTTTC
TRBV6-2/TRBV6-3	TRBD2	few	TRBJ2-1	CASALWAGGLNEQFF	TGTGCCAGCGCCCTGTGGGCGGGAGGGTTAAATGAGCAGTTCTTC
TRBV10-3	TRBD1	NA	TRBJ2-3	CAISAGGAPDTQYF	TGTGCCATCAGCGCAGGGGGCGCCCCAGATACGCAGTATTTT
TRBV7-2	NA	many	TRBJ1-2	CASSPQPGSANYGYTF	TGTGCCAGCAGCCCCCAGCCAGGATCAGCTAACTATGGCTACACCTTC
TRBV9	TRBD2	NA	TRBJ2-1	CASSVVAGARNEQFF	TGTGCCAGCAGCGTAGTAGCGGGAGCCAGGAATGAGCAGTTCTTC
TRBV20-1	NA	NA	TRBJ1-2	CSAYPPGTNYGYTF	TGCAGTGCCTACCCCCCAGGCACTAACTATGGCTACACCTTC
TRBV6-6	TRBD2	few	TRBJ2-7	CASRRLAEGLYEQYF	TGTGCCAGCAGGCGACTAGCGGAGGGACTCTACGAGCAGTACTTC
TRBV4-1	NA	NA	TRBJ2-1	CASSPSSVRNYEQFF	TGCGCCAGCAGCCCCTCTTCGGTCCGGAACTATGAGCAGTTCTTC
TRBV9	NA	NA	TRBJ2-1	CASTLGGIPHSDNEQFF	TGTGCCAGCACCCTGGGGGGAATCCCCCACTCCGACAATGAGCAGTTCTTC
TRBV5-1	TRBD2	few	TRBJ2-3	CASSLARASGGTDTQYF	TGCGCCAGCAGCTTGGCCAGGGCTAGCGGGGGGACAGATACGCAGTATTTT
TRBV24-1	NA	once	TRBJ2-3	CATSDLRGAGLSTDTQYF	TGTGCCACCAGTGATTTGCGGGGAGCGGGCCTTAGCACAGATACGCAGTATTTT
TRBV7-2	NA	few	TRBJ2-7	CASSPDHSHYEQYF	TGTGCCAGCAGCCCGGACCATTCTCACTACGAGCAGTACTTC
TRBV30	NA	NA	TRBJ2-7	CAWSAGTAPYEQYF	TGTGCCTGGAGTGCCGGGACGGCACCCTACGAGCAGTACTTC
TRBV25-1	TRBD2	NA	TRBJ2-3	CASSDPGGPGDTQYF	TGTGCCAGCAGTGATCCGGGGGGGCCGGGAGATACGCAGTATTTT
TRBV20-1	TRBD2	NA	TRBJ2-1	CSAQGAGAHNKQFF	TGCAGTGCTCAGGGAGCGGGGGCCCACAATAAGCAGTTCTTC
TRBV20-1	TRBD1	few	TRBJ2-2	CSANRGQFTGELFF	TGCAGTGCAAACAGGGGGCAGTTTACCGGGGAGCTGTTTTTT
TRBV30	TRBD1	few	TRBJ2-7	CAWSEDRPYEQYF	TGTGCCTGGAGTGAGGACAGGCCTTACGAGCAGTACTTC